The rows below give T cell receptor beta chains drawn from one sample of a study of T-cell memory formation after mild COVID-19. TCRdb redid the calling of the 5' RACE reads with MiXCR, one entry per CDR3 protein. Of 140,000 or so distinct CDR3 sequences in the sample, approximately 5.7% were seen once. The material sequenced was PBMCs or a T cell subset sorted from them (not recorded which). Source of these receptors: an adult woman who had mild COVID-19 (a few samples of this study predate the infection). Cell type and time point are not known. Both conserved end residues are part of each CDR3. D genes are given only for firm matches. Where a row states a size, it is once, few, many or the class of an expanded clone; other rows omit it.

length	V	size	J	D	CDR3	DNA
13	TRBV20-1	few	TRBJ2-5	TRBD1	CSVWGGTGKTQYF	TGCAGTGTTTGGGGGGGGACAGGGAAGACCCAGTACTTC
14	TRBV30	many	TRBJ1-1	TRBD1	CAWRSNPDRVEAFF	TGTGCCTGGAGAAGTAACCCGGACAGGGTAGAAGCTTTCTTT
18	TRBV7-9	.	TRBJ1-1	.	CASSLAAGQTPMNTEAFF	TGTGCCAGCAGCTTAGCCGCTGGACAGACTCCTATGAACACTGAAGCTTTCTTT
15	TRBV27	many	TRBJ1-1	.	CASSLRRSMNTEAFF	TGTGCCAGCAGTTTACGTCGCAGTATGAACACTGAAGCTTTCTTT
15	TRBV5-1	.	TRBJ1-1	.	CASSLEPGVNTEAFF	TGCGCCAGCAGCTTGGAACCGGGGGTGAACACTGAAGCTTTCTTT
16	TRBV12-3/TRBV12-4	many	TRBJ2-2	TRBD1	CASSLQGASLTGELFF	TGTGCCAGCAGTTTACAGGGGGCGTCTCTCACCGGGGAGCTGTTTTTT
14	TRBV6-6	many	TRBJ2-7	TRBD1	CASSQGQGVYEQYF	TGTGCCAGCAGTCAGGGACAGGGGGTTTACGAGCAGTACTTC
14	TRBV6-5	many	TRBJ2-2	TRBD1	CASSRQGATGELFF	TGTGCCAGCAGTCGTCAGGGGGCGACCGGGGAGCTGTTTTTT
13	TRBV2	few	TRBJ1-6	.	CASSPGGGSPLHF	TGTGCCAGCAGTCCCGGCGGCGGTTCACCCCTCCACTTT
15	TRBV3-1	few	TRBJ2-3	.	CASSQEDFNTDTQYF	TGTGCCAGCAGCCAAGAAGACTTCAACACAGATACGCAGTATTTT
13	TRBV12-3/TRBV12-4	few	TRBJ2-7	TRBD1	CASTPGQGYEQYF	TGTGCCAGCACCCCGGGACAGGGATACGAGCAGTACTTC
16	TRBV12-3/TRBV12-4	few	TRBJ1-2	TRBD1	CASTLYGTGRLGGYTF	TGTGCCAGCACCCTTTACGGGACAGGTCGTTTAGGGGGCTACACCTTC
14	TRBV5-1	few	TRBJ1-1	.	CASSFRAKNTEAFF	TGCGCCAGCAGCTTCCGGGCAAAGAACACTGAAGCTTTCTTT
13	TRBV7-9	many	TRBJ2-5	.	CASSRGGGETQYF	TGTGCCAGCAGCAGGGGAGGAGGGGAGACCCAGTACTTC
13	TRBV29-1	few	TRBJ1-2	.	CSYLRGSGYGYTF	TGCAGCTACCTCAGGGGATCGGGATATGGCTACACCTTC
15	TRBV24-1	few	TRBJ2-3	TRBD2	CATSDPRGYGDTQYF	TGTGCCACCAGTGATCCGCGGGGGTACGGAGATACGCAGTATTTT
13	TRBV29-1	few	TRBJ2-2	TRBD2	CSVRASGGGELFF	TGCAGCGTTCGGGCTAGCGGAGGGGGGGAGCTGTTTTTT
15	TRBV5-1	few	TRBJ2-1	TRBD2	CASSKISGGANEQFF	TGCGCCAGCAGCAAAATTAGCGGGGGGGCAAATGAGCAGTTCTTC
15	TRBV5-1	many	TRBJ1-1	.	CASRFSSSMNTEAFF	TGCGCCAGCAGATTTAGTTCCTCCATGAACACTGAAGCTTTCTTT
15	TRBV25-1	few	TRBJ2-1	TRBD2	CASSDISGGYNEQFF	TGTGCCAGCAGTGATATTAGCGGGGGATACAATGAGCAGTTCTTC
15	TRBV5-4	.	TRBJ2-1	.	CASSPPDGTYNEQFF	TGTGCCAGCAGCCCCCCTGACGGGACCTACAATGAGCAGTTCTTC
16	TRBV12-3/TRBV12-4	many	TRBJ2-2	TRBD2	CASSSLAGGLSGELFF	TGTGCCAGCAGTTCCTTAGCGGGGGGATTGTCCGGGGAGCTGTTTTTT
16	TRBV30	.	TRBJ2-4	TRBD2	CAWSPSGLAALNIQYF	TGTGCCTGGAGTCCCTCGGGACTAGCTGCCCTAAACATTCAGTACTTC
18	TRBV20-1	.	TRBJ2-7	TRBD2	CSAREKKRGTSRTYEQYF	TGCAGTGCTAGAGAGAAGAAGCGGGGGACTTCGAGGACCTACGAGCAGTACTTC
16	TRBV5-1	few	TRBJ2-1	TRBD1	CASSLDSGQGYNEQFF	TGCGCCAGCAGCTTGGATTCGGGACAGGGTTACAATGAGCAGTTCTTC
14	TRBV14	.	TRBJ2-7	.	CASSRAWDSYEQYF	TGTGCCAGCAGCCGCGCATGGGACTCCTACGAGCAGTACTTC
16	TRBV6-2/TRBV6-3	few	TRBJ2-1	.	CASSYSGRGSYNEQFF	TGTGCCAGCAGTTACTCAGGCAGAGGCTCCTACAATGAGCAGTTCTTC
12	TRBV29-1	many	TRBJ2-1	.	CSVDSLAPEQFF	TGCAGCGTTGATTCCCTAGCGCCAGAGCAGTTCTTC
11	TRBV11-2	many	TRBJ2-5	.	CASGGGETQYF	TGTGCCAGCGGTGGTGGCGAGACCCAGTACTTC
16	TRBV3-1	few	TRBJ1-2	TRBD1	CASSQDRGQGGDGYTF	TGTGCCAGCAGCCAAGATCGGGGACAGGGAGGCGATGGCTACACCTTC
14	TRBV12-3/TRBV12-4	many	TRBJ2-3	.	CASIQRQGADTQYF	TGTGCCAGCATCCAGAGGCAGGGAGCAGATACGCAGTATTTT
11	TRBV29-1	.	TRBJ2-7	.	CSVSETYEQYF	TGCAGCGTTAGCGAAACCTACGAGCAGTACTTC
14	TRBV7-9	many	TRBJ1-1	.	CASSSQSGVSGAFF	TGTGCCAGCAGCTCACAGTCGGGAGTCTCTGGGGCTTTCTTT
15	TRBV20-1	many	TRBJ2-1	TRBD1	CSAREPGQGINEQFF	TGCAGTGCTAGAGAACCGGGACAGGGTATCAATGAGCAGTTCTTC
16	TRBV7-2	few	TRBJ2-7	.	CASSSGGGTIIREQYF	TGTGCCAGCAGCAGCGGAGGGGGGACGATAATACGCGAGCAGTACTTC
14	TRBV13	few	TRBJ1-5	.	CASSFGHLNQPQHF	TGTGCCAGCAGCTTCGGCCATCTCAATCAGCCCCAGCATTTT
15	TRBV11-3	many	TRBJ2-1	TRBD2	CASSSGLEIRNEQFF	TGTGCCAGCAGCTCGGGACTAGAAATTCGCAATGAGCAGTTCTTC
15	TRBV2	many	TRBJ2-5	TRBD2	CASSPGLAGLETQYF	TGTGCCAGCAGCCCTGGACTAGCGGGGTTGGAGACCCAGTACTTC
13	TRBV12-3/TRBV12-4	.	TRBJ1-2	.	CASSFEQGYGYTF	TGTGCCAGCAGTTTCGAACAGGGCTATGGCTACACCTTC
13	TRBV7-9	.	TRBJ2-7	TRBD2	CASRRTSSYEQYF	TGTGCCAGCAGGAGGACTAGCTCCTACGAGCAGTACTTC
15	TRBV12-3/TRBV12-4	.	TRBJ1-6	.	CASSPQANYNSPLHF	TGTGCCAGCAGTCCCCAAGCGAACTATAATTCACCCCTCCACTTT
14	TRBV15	many	TRBJ2-5	TRBD2	CATSRRGDQETQYF	TGTGCCACCAGCAGACGGGGGGACCAAGAGACCCAGTACTTC
13	TRBV20-1	few	TRBJ2-7	TRBD1	CSANPGTGDEQYF	TGCAGTGCCAACCCGGGGACAGGCGACGAGCAGTACTTC
14	TRBV7-2	few	TRBJ2-7	TRBD2	CASSPSGSSYEQYF	TGTGCCAGCAGCCCTAGCGGGAGCTCCTACGAGCAGTACTTC
19	TRBV7-9	.	TRBJ2-1	TRBD2	CASSLALGLAGGLRNEQFF	TGTGCCAGCAGCTTAGCCTTGGGACTAGCGGGGGGGCTTAGAAATGAGCAGTTCTTC
15	TRBV5-1	many	TRBJ2-1	.	CASRLGSRTHNEQFF	TGCGCCAGCAGGCTCGGCTCTCGCACCCACAATGAGCAGTTCTTC
14	TRBV5-1	many	TRBJ2-7	.	CASSLSQEGYEQYF	TGCGCCAGCAGCTTATCGCAGGAAGGCTACGAGCAGTACTTC
13	TRBV6-5	many	TRBJ2-5	.	CASSYSGQETQYF	TGTGCCAGCAGTTACAGCGGGCAAGAGACCCAGTACTTC
13	TRBV12-3/TRBV12-4	.	TRBJ2-5	.	CASRQGPKETQYF	TGTGCCAGCAGACAGGGTCCGAAAGAGACCCAGTACTTC
16	TRBV5-1	many	TRBJ2-3	TRBD2	CASSLALAGNTDTQYF	TGCGCCAGCAGCTTGGCATTAGCGGGGAACACAGATACGCAGTATTTT
16	TRBV5-1	.	TRBJ2-7	.	CASSTQQARGVDEQYF	TGCGCCAGCAGCACCCAACAGGCTCGGGGAGTTGACGAGCAGTACTTC
16	TRBV30	few	TRBJ1-2	.	CAWSVVGQERGYGYTF	TGTGCCTGGAGTGTAGTGGGGCAGGAGAGGGGTTATGGCTACACCTTC
12	TRBV4-2	many	TRBJ2-7	.	CASSQDGYEQYF	TGTGCCAGCAGCCAAGATGGGTACGAGCAGTACTTC
17	TRBV24-1	many	TRBJ2-3	TRBD2	CATSDTIAGPRADTQYF	TGTGCCACCAGTGACACGATAGCGGGACCCAGGGCAGATACGCAGTATTTT
12	TRBV4-1	.	TRBJ2-2	.	CASSYPTGELFF	TGCGCCAGCAGTTACCCCACCGGGGAGCTGTTTTTT
14	TRBV12-3/TRBV12-4	.	TRBJ2-3	TRBD2	CASSYGGAGDTQYF	TGTGCCAGCAGTTACGGGGGGGCCGGAGATACGCAGTATTTT
19	TRBV28	.	TRBJ2-6	TRBD2	CASTYPLGAGADGANVLTF	TGTGCCAGCACCTACCCTCTTGGCGCGGGAGCAGATGGGGCCAACGTCCTGACTTTC